This T cell receptor (beta chain) is drawn from a study of a mutant IDH1 vaccine in newly diagnosed glioma. Note on this clone: Its antigen is unknown.

Time point here: week 35, safety follow-up. In every dose of vaccine, 300 ug of mutant IDH1 20-mer peptide was given alongside topical imiquimod. Assay: immunoSEQ multiplex PCR; the TCRdb copy retains only in-frame clones and omits some. The data show around 69,000 clones, around 84% seen once. Germline assignment: CDR1 ENHRY and CDR2 SYGVKD. The V gene lost 4 bases and the J gene lost 5 bases, with 15 bases spanning the gap. The CDR3 runs 15 residues. J is TRBJ1-5 and V is TRBV10-3; D uncertain. The receptor's source is a man aged 25 to 40 with glioma. The material was PBMCs, obtained from a glioma patient whose treatment included an IDH1 peptide vaccine. The CDR3 region has the DNA TGTGCCATCAGTGTCGAGGGCGAAGGAGATCAGCCCCAGCATTTT. It translates to CAISVEGEGDQPQHF.